This T cell receptor (beta chain) was recorded in a study of blood T cell repertoires in COVID-19. In the study overall: Samples representing acute and convalescent COVID-19 were sourced from the United States, Italy and Spain.

This clone was counted between two and nine times. Libraries were prepared by immunoSEQ multiplex PCR; TCRdb keeps only in-frame clonotypes and omits some of them. The sample shows about 280,000 clones, around 83% of them seen only once. The receptor comes from a man in his forties who had been exposed to COVID-19. The sample taken for sequencing was PBMCs or T cells enriched from blood (not recorded which).

The CDR3 DNA sequence: TGTGCCAGCAGTTTCCCGGGAGGCGAGCAGTACTTC. The encoded protein is CASSFPGGEQYF. The J gene is TRBJ2-7, the V gene TRBV27; 7 bases align to TRBD2. The CDR3 sequence is 12 residues long. Germline loops: CDR1 MNHEY, CDR2 SMNVEV (reference sequence). The V gene end was trimmed by 3 bases and the J gene end by 6 bases; junction bases not matched to a gene: 2.